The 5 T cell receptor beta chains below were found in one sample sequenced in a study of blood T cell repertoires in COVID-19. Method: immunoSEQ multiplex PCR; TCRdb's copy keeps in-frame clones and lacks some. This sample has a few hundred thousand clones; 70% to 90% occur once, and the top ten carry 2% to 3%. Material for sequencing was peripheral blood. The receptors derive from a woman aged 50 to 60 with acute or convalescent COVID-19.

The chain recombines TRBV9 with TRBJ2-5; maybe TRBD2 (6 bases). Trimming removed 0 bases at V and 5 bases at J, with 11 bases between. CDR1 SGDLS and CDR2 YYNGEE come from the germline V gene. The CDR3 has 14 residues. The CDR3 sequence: CASSVAGGSETQYF. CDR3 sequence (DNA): TGTGCCAGCAGCGTAGCTGGGGGGTCCGAGACCCAGTACTTC.

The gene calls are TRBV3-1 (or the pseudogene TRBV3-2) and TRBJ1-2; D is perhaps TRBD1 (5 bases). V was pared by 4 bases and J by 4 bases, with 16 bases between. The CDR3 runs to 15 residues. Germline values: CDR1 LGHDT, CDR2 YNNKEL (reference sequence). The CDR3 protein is CASSPYVGGSYGYTF. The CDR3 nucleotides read TGTGCCAGCAGCCCTTATGTCGGGGGTAGCTATGGCTACACCTTC.

DNA for the CDR3: TGTGCCAGCAGGGAGGGAAGTCAGCCCCAGCATTTT. Its protein product is CASREGSQPQHF. This chain connects TRBV28 to TRBJ1-5; D remains ambiguous. The germline V gene encodes CDR1 MDHEN and CDR2 SYDVKM. V was cut by 6 bases and J by 6 bases, with 9 bases left in between. The CDR3 is 12 amino acids.

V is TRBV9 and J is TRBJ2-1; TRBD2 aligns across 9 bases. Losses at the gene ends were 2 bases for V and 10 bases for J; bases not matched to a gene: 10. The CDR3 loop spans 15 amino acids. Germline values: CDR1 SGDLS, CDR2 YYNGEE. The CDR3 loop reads CASSVSLAGVLEQFF. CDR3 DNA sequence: TGTGCCAGCAGCGTTTCTTTAGCGGGAGTACTGGAGCAGTTCTTC.

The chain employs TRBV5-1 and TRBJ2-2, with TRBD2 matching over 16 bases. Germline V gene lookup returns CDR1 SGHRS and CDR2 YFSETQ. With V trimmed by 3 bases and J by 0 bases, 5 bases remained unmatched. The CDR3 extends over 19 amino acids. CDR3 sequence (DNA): TGCGCCAGCAGCTCGGGGACTAGCGGGAGGGCCTCGAACACCGGGGAGCTGTTTTTT. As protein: CASSSGTSGRASNTGELFF.